This is a list of T cell receptor beta chains from one sample in a study of T cells after yellow fever vaccination. TCRdb called the 5' RACE reads again in MiXCR, with one record for every CDR3 protein. The data hold approximately 160,000 distinct CDR3 sequences, with approximately 6.2% observed a single time. The material was CD4+ T cells sorted from PBMCs, obtained on the day of the first yellow fever vaccination. Receptors were obtained from a man aged 18 to 30 who received the YFV17D yellow fever vaccine. Each CDR3 is given with its conserved first and last residue. Fields, in order: V gene, clone size, D gene, J gene, CDR3 DNA, CDR3 protein. A D gene is named only where the DNA matches it firmly. A clone size is listed for some rows: how often the clone was seen (once, few, many), or a class if it is expanded.

v_call: TRBV4-3
clone_size: .
d_call: .
j_call: TRBJ2-3
cdr3_nt: TGCGCCAGCAGCCAAGGACGAGCAAGCACAGATACGCAGTATTTT
cdr3_aa: CASSQGRASTDTQYF

v_call: TRBV30
clone_size: many
d_call: TRBD2
j_call: TRBJ2-3
cdr3_nt: TGTGCCTGGAGTGTCAGCGGGGGCTGGGATACGCAGTATTTT
cdr3_aa: CAWSVSGGWDTQYF

v_call: TRBV10-3
clone_size: .
d_call: TRBD2
j_call: TRBJ2-3
cdr3_nt: TGTGCCATCAGTGACCCCGGACTAGCGGGGGTAAATACGCAGTATTTT
cdr3_aa: CAISDPGLAGVNTQYF

v_call: TRBV5-1
clone_size: many
d_call: .
j_call: TRBJ2-7
cdr3_nt: TGCGCCAGCAGCTTGGTTACAGATAGGGACGAGCAGTACTTC
cdr3_aa: CASSLVTDRDEQYF

v_call: TRBV12-3/TRBV12-4
clone_size: few
d_call: TRBD2
j_call: TRBJ2-3
cdr3_nt: TGTGCCAGCAGTAGCCGGACTAGCGGGACGCCAGATACGCAGTATTTT
cdr3_aa: CASSSRTSGTPDTQYF

v_call: TRBV7-8
clone_size: many
d_call: TRBD2
j_call: TRBJ2-2
cdr3_nt: TGTGCCAGCAGGCAGAAAACGGGACTAGCGGGGGCCCTGAGGACCGGGGAGCTGTTTTTT
cdr3_aa: CASRQKTGLAGALRTGELFF

v_call: TRBV12-3/TRBV12-4
clone_size: many
d_call: .
j_call: TRBJ2-1
cdr3_nt: TGTGCCAGCACCCCGGACTACAATGAGCAGTTCTTC
cdr3_aa: CASTPDYNEQFF

v_call: TRBV5-1
clone_size: medium-sized
d_call: TRBD1
j_call: TRBJ1-1
cdr3_nt: TGCGCCAGCAGCTTAGGGGGCGACCTCACTGAAGCTTTCTTT
cdr3_aa: CASSLGGDLTEAFF

v_call: TRBV5-5
clone_size: many
d_call: TRBD1
j_call: TRBJ1-2
cdr3_nt: TGTGCCAGCAGTTCCGTGACAGGGTCTAACTATGGCTACACCTTC
cdr3_aa: CASSSVTGSNYGYTF

v_call: TRBV5-4
clone_size: many
d_call: .
j_call: TRBJ1-2
cdr3_nt: TGTGCCAGCAGCCCCACCGGACAGAACTATGGCTACACCTTC
cdr3_aa: CASSPTGQNYGYTF

v_call: TRBV5-1
clone_size: many
d_call: TRBD1
j_call: TRBJ2-3
cdr3_nt: TGCGCCAGCAGCTCAGGACAGGGAAGAACAGATACGCAGTATTTT
cdr3_aa: CASSSGQGRTDTQYF

v_call: TRBV4-1
clone_size: .
d_call: .
j_call: TRBJ1-6
cdr3_nt: TGCGCCAGCAGCCGAACCGGGACGGCTGGATTTTATTCACCCCTCCACTTT
cdr3_aa: CASSRTGTAGFYSPLHF

v_call: TRBV27
clone_size: few
d_call: .
j_call: TRBJ1-1
cdr3_nt: TGTGCCAGCAGTCCTCGTATTGGACTGATCACTGAAGCTTTCTTT
cdr3_aa: CASSPRIGLITEAFF

v_call: TRBV5-1
clone_size: .
d_call: .
j_call: TRBJ2-2
cdr3_nt: TGCGCCAGCAGCGTAAGAGACCGGACCGGGGAGCTGTTTTTT
cdr3_aa: CASSVRDRTGELFF

v_call: TRBV29-1
clone_size: few
d_call: .
j_call: TRBJ2-6
cdr3_nt: TGCAGCGTCCGGGCCGAGGACCGAGGGTCTGGGGCCAACGTCCTGACTTTC
cdr3_aa: CSVRAEDRGSGANVLTF

v_call: TRBV10-3
clone_size: many
d_call: TRBD1
j_call: TRBJ2-7
cdr3_nt: TGTGCCATCAGTGAGTCAGAACAGGGGATCCGCTACGAGCAGTACTTC
cdr3_aa: CAISESEQGIRYEQYF

v_call: TRBV20-1
clone_size: many
d_call: .
j_call: TRBJ2-5
cdr3_nt: TGCAGTGCTAGAGGTCAGGGAAAAGGAGAGACCCAGTACTTC
cdr3_aa: CSARGQGKGETQYF

v_call: TRBV20-1
clone_size: many
d_call: .
j_call: TRBJ2-5
cdr3_nt: TGCAGTGCTAGATCCCGGAGGGGGGAAGAGACCCAGTACTTC
cdr3_aa: CSARSRRGEETQYF

v_call: TRBV28
clone_size: many
d_call: .
j_call: TRBJ1-2
cdr3_nt: TGTGCCAGCAGTTCAGGGGTAAAGGGCTACACCTTC
cdr3_aa: CASSSGVKGYTF

v_call: TRBV7-9
clone_size: many
d_call: .
j_call: TRBJ2-7
cdr3_nt: TGTGCCAGCAGCTTGACAACCGATTACGAGCAGTACTTC
cdr3_aa: CASSLTTDYEQYF

v_call: TRBV28
clone_size: few
d_call: .
j_call: TRBJ2-1
cdr3_nt: TGTGCCAGCACCCCCGGGGGAGGTTCCTACAATGAGCAGTTCTTC
cdr3_aa: CASTPGGGSYNEQFF

v_call: TRBV28
clone_size: .
d_call: .
j_call: TRBJ1-4
cdr3_nt: TGTGCCAGCACCGGCCAAGCGGAAAAACTGTTTTTT
cdr3_aa: CASTGQAEKLFF

v_call: TRBV6-2/TRBV6-3
clone_size: few
d_call: TRBD1
j_call: TRBJ1-2
cdr3_nt: TGTGCCAGCATCCCTGGACAGGGGGCGAATCCCTATGGCTACACCTTC
cdr3_aa: CASIPGQGANPYGYTF

v_call: TRBV7-9
clone_size: .
d_call: .
j_call: TRBJ1-6
cdr3_nt: TGTGCCAGCAGGGGTAGGGGCAGGAGCTCCTATAATTCACCCCTCCACTTT
cdr3_aa: CASRGRGRSSYNSPLHF

v_call: TRBV5-1
clone_size: many
d_call: .
j_call: TRBJ2-3
cdr3_nt: TGCGCCAGCAGCTTATCCGCCGAGCAGTATTTT
cdr3_aa: CASSLSAEQYF

v_call: TRBV5-6
clone_size: few
d_call: TRBD1
j_call: TRBJ2-5
cdr3_nt: TGTGCCAGCAGCTTGCAGGACAGGGTGGTGGAGACCCAGTACTTC
cdr3_aa: CASSLQDRVVETQYF

v_call: TRBV12-3/TRBV12-4
clone_size: many
d_call: .
j_call: TRBJ1-1
cdr3_nt: TGTGCCAGCAGTGCCGGGACCGTGAACACTGAAGCTTTCTTT
cdr3_aa: CASSAGTVNTEAFF

v_call: TRBV12-3/TRBV12-4
clone_size: many
d_call: .
j_call: TRBJ1-2
cdr3_nt: TGTGCCAGCAGTTTTTCCTATGGCTACACCTTC
cdr3_aa: CASSFSYGYTF

v_call: TRBV7-9
clone_size: few
d_call: .
j_call: TRBJ1-2
cdr3_nt: TGTGCCAGCAGCTTAAGGCAAACCGGCTACACCTTC
cdr3_aa: CASSLRQTGYTF

v_call: TRBV5-1
clone_size: many
d_call: .
j_call: TRBJ1-5
cdr3_nt: TGCGCCAGCAGCTTGACGGGGGAAGATCAGCCCCAGCATTTT
cdr3_aa: CASSLTGEDQPQHF

v_call: TRBV12-2
clone_size: few
d_call: .
j_call: TRBJ2-3
cdr3_nt: .
cdr3_aa: CASRLAVGQGTDTQYF

v_call: TRBV6-1
clone_size: few
d_call: .
j_call: TRBJ1-1
cdr3_nt: TGTGCCAGCAGCGGCCAACAGGGAACTGAAGCTTTCTTT
cdr3_aa: CASSGQQGTEAFF

v_call: TRBV7-2
clone_size: many
d_call: TRBD2
j_call: TRBJ2-2
cdr3_nt: TGTGCCAGCAGCTTCCGGAGCGGGGGGAACACCGGGGAGCTGTTTTTT
cdr3_aa: CASSFRSGGNTGELFF

v_call: TRBV5-1
clone_size: .
d_call: TRBD2
j_call: TRBJ2-3
cdr3_nt: TGCGCCAGCAGCAACGGATTGACTAGCGGGGGGTTGACAGATACGCAGTATTTT
cdr3_aa: CASSNGLTSGGLTDTQYF

v_call: TRBV10-3
clone_size: .
d_call: .
j_call: TRBJ2-2
cdr3_nt: TGTGCCACCTCGGACACGAACACCGGGGAGCTGTTTTTT
cdr3_aa: CATSDTNTGELFF

v_call: TRBV6-1
clone_size: many
d_call: .
j_call: TRBJ2-5
cdr3_nt: TGTGCCAGCAGTACCCTGCGGGGAGGTGAGACCCAGTACTTC
cdr3_aa: CASSTLRGGETQYF

v_call: TRBV6-5
clone_size: many
d_call: TRBD1
j_call: TRBJ2-3
cdr3_nt: TGTGCCAGCAGACAGGGGTGGAGCACAGATACGCAGTATTTT
cdr3_aa: CASRQGWSTDTQYF

v_call: TRBV7-2
clone_size: many
d_call: .
j_call: TRBJ2-7
cdr3_nt: TGTGCCAGCAGCTTAGTGGCGGGACGGGCAGGCTACGAGCAGTACTTC
cdr3_aa: CASSLVAGRAGYEQYF

v_call: TRBV20-1
clone_size: few
d_call: TRBD2
j_call: TRBJ2-3
cdr3_nt: TGCGGGGGTTCGGGGGGGCTGACAGATACGCAGTATTTT
cdr3_aa: CGGSGGLTDTQYF

v_call: TRBV7-3
clone_size: few
d_call: .
j_call: TRBJ2-3
cdr3_nt: TGTGCCAGCAGCTCCGGACTCAGGAAAGATACGCAGTATTTT
cdr3_aa: CASSSGLRKDTQYF

v_call: TRBV15
clone_size: few
d_call: .
j_call: TRBJ2-6
cdr3_nt: TGTGCCACCAGCAGAGAGGCAGGGACCTCTGGGGCCAACGTCCTGACTTTC
cdr3_aa: CATSREAGTSGANVLTF

v_call: TRBV9
clone_size: many
d_call: .
j_call: TRBJ2-1
cdr3_nt: TGTGCCAGCAGCGTAGAGCCCCGGGGTGAGCAGTTCTTC
cdr3_aa: CASSVEPRGEQFF

v_call: TRBV20-1
clone_size: many
d_call: .
j_call: TRBJ2-3
cdr3_nt: TGCAGTGCTAGAGATTTTTTAGCGGGCACAGATACGCAGTATTTT
cdr3_aa: CSARDFLAGTDTQYF

v_call: TRBV6-5
clone_size: many
d_call: TRBD1
j_call: TRBJ2-3
cdr3_nt: TGTGCCAGCAGTTCCTTGACCGGGACAGGGCCCTGGGGTACGCAGTATTTT
cdr3_aa: CASSSLTGTGPWGTQYF

v_call: TRBV20-1
clone_size: many
d_call: .
j_call: TRBJ1-2
cdr3_nt: TGCAGTGCTCATGGCTACACCTTC
cdr3_aa: CSAHGYTF

v_call: TRBV7-2
clone_size: many
d_call: TRBD2
j_call: TRBJ2-2
cdr3_nt: TGTGCCAGCTTGTCCCAGGCGGGGGGTGAAACCGGGGAGCTGTTTTTT
cdr3_aa: CASLSQAGGETGELFF

v_call: TRBV13
clone_size: many
d_call: .
j_call: TRBJ1-2
cdr3_nt: TGTGCCAGCAGCTTGGACGTTCTCTATGGCTACACCTTC
cdr3_aa: CASSLDVLYGYTF

v_call: TRBV15
clone_size: many
d_call: TRBD1
j_call: TRBJ2-3
cdr3_nt: TGTGCCACCAGCAGACCCGACAGGGGCGGGGATACGCAGTATTTT
cdr3_aa: CATSRPDRGGDTQYF

v_call: TRBV3-1
clone_size: many
d_call: .
j_call: TRBJ1-5
cdr3_nt: TGTGCCAGCAGCCCCCAAAGCGGGGCTCAGCCCCAGCATTTT
cdr3_aa: CASSPQSGAQPQHF

v_call: TRBV6-2/TRBV6-3
clone_size: few
d_call: .
j_call: TRBJ1-5
cdr3_nt: TGTGCCAGCAGGATGGATAATAGCAATCAGCCCCAGCATTTT
cdr3_aa: CASRMDNSNQPQHF

v_call: TRBV10-1
clone_size: many
d_call: .
j_call: TRBJ1-4
cdr3_nt: TGCGCCAGCAGTGAGTCCGCGAGTAATGAAAAACTGTTTTTT
cdr3_aa: CASSESASNEKLFF

v_call: TRBV5-4
clone_size: many
d_call: .
j_call: TRBJ2-1
cdr3_nt: TGTGCCAGCAGGGGCCCGGGCCCTAATGAGCAGTTCTTC
cdr3_aa: CASRGPGPNEQFF

v_call: TRBV4-1
clone_size: .
d_call: .
j_call: TRBJ2-1
cdr3_nt: TGCGCCAGCAGCCAAGTGGGCAGGAGGGACAATGAGCAGTTCTTC
cdr3_aa: CASSQVGRRDNEQFF

v_call: TRBV18
clone_size: many
d_call: .
j_call: TRBJ2-1
cdr3_nt: TGTGCCAGCTCACCGCCGGGGAACAATGAGCAGTTCTTC
cdr3_aa: CASSPPGNNEQFF

v_call: TRBV11-2
clone_size: many
d_call: TRBD2
j_call: TRBJ2-1
cdr3_nt: TGTGCCAGCAGCTTAGATCCCGGCATGGCGGGGGGGAATGAGCAGTTCTTC
cdr3_aa: CASSLDPGMAGGNEQFF

v_call: TRBV6-1
clone_size: many
d_call: TRBD2
j_call: TRBJ2-2
cdr3_nt: TGTGCCAGCAGCCCTTTAGCGGGGGCCCGTCTGAACACCGGGGAGCTGTTTTTT
cdr3_aa: CASSPLAGARLNTGELFF

v_call: TRBV7-2
clone_size: .
d_call: TRBD2
j_call: TRBJ2-3
cdr3_nt: TGTGCCAGCAGCTCGTTACTAGCGACAGATACGCAGTATTTT
cdr3_aa: CASSSLLATDTQYF

v_call: TRBV4-3
clone_size: .
d_call: .
j_call: TRBJ1-2
cdr3_nt: TGCGCCAGCAGCCAAGTATCCAGGGGAATGAACTATGGCTACACCTTC
cdr3_aa: CASSQVSRGMNYGYTF